These T cell receptor beta chains were read from a single sample in a study of chemoradiotherapy in HPV16-positive cancers. Sequencing was performed with immunoSEQ multiplex PCR; in TCRdb, only in-frame clones are kept and a portion is missing. The table records around 6,200 clones, roughly 80% of them present only once. The sequences come from tumor tissue, collected from a patient who underwent chemoradiotherapy. The receptors were sampled from a human donor with HPV-associated anogenital cancer. The CDR3 runs from the conserved cysteine through the conserved F or W. A D gene is named only where the DNA matches it firmly. Clone sizes are given selectively: once, few, many, or a class where the clone is expanded.

D gene,CDR3 length,V gene,J gene,clone size,CDR3 DNA,CDR3 protein
TRBD2,16,TRBV18,TRBJ2-1,-,TGTGCCAGCTCACCCTCCGGGGCGGGGGGCCTCAATGAGCAGTTCTTC,CASSPSGAGGLNEQFF
-,16,TRBV10-1,TRBJ1-6,-,TGCGCCAGCATCAACCCCGGCGCCCTCTATAATTCACCCCTCCACTTT,CASINPGALYNSPLHF
-,16,TRBV7-9,TRBJ1-1,-,TGTGCCAGCAGCTTCAGACCCTCGGTGGGAAACACTGAAGCTTTCTTT,CASSFRPSVGNTEAFF
-,15,TRBV28,TRBJ2-3,-,TGTGCCAGCAGTTTCCCCGGAGGGGGCACAGATACGCAGTATTTT,CASSFPGGGTDTQYF
TRBD1,14,TRBV30,TRBJ2-2,-,TGTGCCTTCACCGGGACAGGGAATACCGGGGAGCTGTTTTTT,CAFTGTGNTGELFF
-,15,TRBV21-1,TRBJ1-5,-,TGTGCCAGCAGCAACTCTCATAAGACCGGGCTGCCCCAGCATTTT,CASSNSHKTGLPQHF
-,16,TRBV30,TRBJ2-6,-,TGTGCCTGGAGACGGCAGGACCGCTCTGGGGCCAACGTCCTGACTTTC,CAWRRQDRSGANVLTF
-,12,TRBV23-1,TRBJ2-3,-,TGCGCCAACAGAGGCGGGGGCGATACGCAGTATTTT,CANRGGGDTQYF
TRBD1,14,TRBV30,TRBJ1-2,-,TGTGCCTGGGGGGAAGGACAGGGAGTCTATGGCTACACCTTC,CAWGEGQGVYGYTF
-,16,TRBV30,TRBJ1-5,once,TGTGCCTGGAGGTCAGGGAATAGAGAGCGGAATCAGCCCCAGCATTTT,CAWRSGNRERNQPQHF
-,16,TRBV4-1,TRBJ2-5,-,TGCGCCAGCAGCATAGGTCATCAGGGGATCTTGGAGACCCAGTACTTC,CASSIGHQGILETQYF
-,12,TRBV10-1,TRBJ2-7,once,TGCGCCAGCAGTGGAGTTACAGGGTCTGCGTACTTC,CASSGVTGSAYF
TRBD2,16,TRBV5-6,TRBJ2-2,-,TGTGCCAGCAGCTTGGTGTCTAGCGGGGTGACCGGGGAGCTGTTTTTT,CASSLVSSGVTGELFF
TRBD2,15,TRBV29-1,TRBJ2-2,-,TGCAGCGTTGTGGGGGGAGGGGCGGGCACCGGGGAGCTGTTTTTT,CSVVGGGAGTGELFF
-,15,TRBV7-8,TRBJ2-2,-,TGTGCCAGCAGCCGCGGGGAACTGAACACCGGGGAGCTGTTTTTT,CASSRGELNTGELFF
-,12,TRBV19,TRBJ2-4,-,TGTGCCAGTAATGATCAGGGTTCGATTCAGTACTTC,CASNDQGSIQYF
-,15,TRBV7-3,TRBJ1-1,few,TGTGCCAGCAGCTTAGAGGGCAGGCGAGACACTGAAGCTTTCTTT,CASSLEGRRDTEAFF
-,12,TRBV10-3,TRBJ1-2,-,TGTGCCATCAGTGGGGACGGCTATGGCTACACCTTC,CAISGDGYGYTF
-,13,TRBV11-3,TRBJ2-7,-,TGTGCCAGCAGCCTTGCGGGGGCGGAAGAGCAGTACTTC,CASSLAGAEEQYF
-,15,TRBV9,TRBJ1-2,-,TGTGCCAGCAGCACCTCGGGATCCCCAGTTTATGGCTACACCTTC,CASSTSGSPVYGYTF
-,15,TRBV28,TRBJ1-4,-,TGTGCCAGCAGTCCGCCAGGGACGATAGGTGAAAAACTGTTTTTT,CASSPPGTIGEKLFF
-,17,TRBV15,TRBJ1-3,-,TGTGCCACCAGCAGACGTACCAAGGGTCGCTCCGGAAACACCATATATTTT,CATSRRTKGRSGNTIYF
-,17,TRBV15,TRBJ2-1,-,TGTGCCACCAGCAGCCGTACAGGGACTTTGGCCTACAATGAGCAGTTCTTC,CATSSRTGTLAYNEQFF
-,15,TRBV2,TRBJ2-4,-,TGTGCCAGCAGTGAAACAGCCCTAGCCAAAAACATTCAGTACTTC,CASSETALAKNIQYF
-,14,TRBV6-6,TRBJ2-1,-,TGTGCCAGCAGTTACGCGGGGGACAGCAATGAGCAGTTCTTC,CASSYAGDSNEQFF
TRBD1,14,TRBV5-1,TRBJ2-7,-,TGCGCCAGCAGTCACTCGGGACAGACCTACGAGCAGTACTTC,CASSHSGQTYEQYF
-,15,TRBV5-1,TRBJ1-2,-,TGCGCCAGCAGCCCCTATGGGGGAGGGAACTATGGCTACACCTTC,CASSPYGGGNYGYTF
-,15,TRBV1,TRBJ2-6,-,TGCACCGCAGTTTACCCGGGCGCCGGGGCCAACGTCCTGACTTTC,CTAVYPGAGANVLTF